Sequencing of this T cell receptor beta chain was carried out in a study of somatic mutations in cytotoxic T cells in rheumatoid arthritis. Some clones are missing from TCRdb's copy, which holds only in-frame ones; the method was immunoSEQ multiplex PCR. In the table there are thousands of clones, 85% of which are singletons. V shed 2 bases and J shed 3 bases, with 13 bases lying between them. This CDR3 region has 15 residues. Germline V gives CDR1 MDHEN, CDR2 SYDVKM. Sequences were obtained from CD8+ T cells sorted from blood. J is TRBJ1-1 and V is TRBV28; D gene unclear. This receptor was obtained from a man aged 55 to 70 with rheumatoid arthritis. CDR3 region: CASSLMAGLDTEAFF. CDR3 DNA sequence: TGTGCCAGCAGTTTAATGGCAGGCTTGGACACTGAAGCTTTCTTT.